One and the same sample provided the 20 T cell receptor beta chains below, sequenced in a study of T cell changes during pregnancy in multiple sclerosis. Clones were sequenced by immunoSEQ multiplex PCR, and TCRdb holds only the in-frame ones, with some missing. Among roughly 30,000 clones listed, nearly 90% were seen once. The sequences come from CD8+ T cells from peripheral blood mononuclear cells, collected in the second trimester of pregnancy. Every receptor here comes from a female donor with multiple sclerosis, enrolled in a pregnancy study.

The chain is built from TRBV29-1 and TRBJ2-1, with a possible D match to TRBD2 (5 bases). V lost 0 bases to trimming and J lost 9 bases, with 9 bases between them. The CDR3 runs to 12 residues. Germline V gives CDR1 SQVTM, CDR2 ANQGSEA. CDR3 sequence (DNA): TGCAGCGTTGAAGATGGTCGGGGTGAGCAGTTCTTC. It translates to CSVEDGRGEQFF.

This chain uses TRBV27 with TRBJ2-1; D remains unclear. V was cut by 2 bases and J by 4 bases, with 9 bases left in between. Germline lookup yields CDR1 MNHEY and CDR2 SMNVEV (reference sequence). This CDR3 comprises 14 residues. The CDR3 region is CASSLQKAYNEQFF. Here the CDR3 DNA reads TGTGCCAGCAGTTTACAGAAAGCGTACAATGAGCAGTTCTTC.

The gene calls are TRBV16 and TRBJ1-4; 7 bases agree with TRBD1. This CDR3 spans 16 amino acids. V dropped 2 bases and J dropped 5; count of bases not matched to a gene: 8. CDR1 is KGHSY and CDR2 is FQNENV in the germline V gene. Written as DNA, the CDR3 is TGTGCCAGCAGCCAAAAGGGGGCGGAGGGCAATGAAAAACTGTTTTTT. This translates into CASSQKGAEGNEKLFF.

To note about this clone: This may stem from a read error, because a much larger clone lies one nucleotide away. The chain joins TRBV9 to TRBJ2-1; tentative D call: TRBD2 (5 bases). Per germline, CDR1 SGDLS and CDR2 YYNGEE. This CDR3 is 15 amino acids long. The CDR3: CASSRGQRSDNKQFF. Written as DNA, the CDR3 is TGTGCCAGCAGCCGCGGCCAGCGGAGCGACAATAAGCAGTTCTTC. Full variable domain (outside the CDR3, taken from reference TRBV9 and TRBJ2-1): DSGVTQTPKHLITATGQRVTLRCSPRSGDLSVYWYQQSLDQGLQFLIQYYNGEERAKGNILERFSAQQFPDLHSELNLSSLELGDSALYFCASSRGQRSDNKQFFGPGTRLTVL.

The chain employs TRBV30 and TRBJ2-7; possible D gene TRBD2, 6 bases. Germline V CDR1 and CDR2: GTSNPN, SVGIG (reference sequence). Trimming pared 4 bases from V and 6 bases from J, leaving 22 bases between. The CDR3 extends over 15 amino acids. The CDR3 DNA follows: TGTGCCTGGACCGAACCGGGAGTGAGGTTGGCCGAGCAGTACTTC. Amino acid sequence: CAWTEPGVRLAEQYF.

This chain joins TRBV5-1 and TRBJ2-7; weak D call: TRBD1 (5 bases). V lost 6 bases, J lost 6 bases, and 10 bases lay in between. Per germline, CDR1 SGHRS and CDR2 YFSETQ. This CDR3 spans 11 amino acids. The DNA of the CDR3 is TGCGCCAGCAATCGAGACAGCGAGCAGTACTTC. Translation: CASNRDSEQYF.

The CDR3 spells CASSSTGSAFSEQFF. The DNA for the CDR3 is TGTGCCAGCAGCTCTACCGGGTCGGCGTTTAGTGAGCAGTTCTTC. The V call is TRBV7-3, the J call TRBJ2-1; D is unresolved. V was cut by 4 bases and J by 9 bases, with 19 bases left in between. The CDR3 has 15 residues. Germline CDR1 SGHTA, CDR2 FQGTGA.

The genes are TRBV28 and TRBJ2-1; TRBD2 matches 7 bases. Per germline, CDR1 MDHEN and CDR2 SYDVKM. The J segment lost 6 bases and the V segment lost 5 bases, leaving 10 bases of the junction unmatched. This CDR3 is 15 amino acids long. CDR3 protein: CASSPSGILFNEQFF. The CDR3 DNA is TGTGCCAGCAGTCCGAGCGGGATCCTCTTCAATGAGCAGTTCTTC.

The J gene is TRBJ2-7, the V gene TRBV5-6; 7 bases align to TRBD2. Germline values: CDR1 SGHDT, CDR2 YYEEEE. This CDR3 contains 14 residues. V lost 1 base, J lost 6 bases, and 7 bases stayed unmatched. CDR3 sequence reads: CASSLRGGWGEQYF. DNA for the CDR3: TGTGCCAGCAGCTTGAGGGGAGGGTGGGGCGAGCAGTACTTC.

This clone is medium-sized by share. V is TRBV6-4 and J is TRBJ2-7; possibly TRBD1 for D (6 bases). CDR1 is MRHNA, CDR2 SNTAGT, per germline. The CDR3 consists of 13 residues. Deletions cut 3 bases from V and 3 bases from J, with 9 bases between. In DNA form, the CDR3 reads TGTGCCAGCAGTGAACGGGACAACTACGAGCAGTACTTC. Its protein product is CASSERDNYEQYF.

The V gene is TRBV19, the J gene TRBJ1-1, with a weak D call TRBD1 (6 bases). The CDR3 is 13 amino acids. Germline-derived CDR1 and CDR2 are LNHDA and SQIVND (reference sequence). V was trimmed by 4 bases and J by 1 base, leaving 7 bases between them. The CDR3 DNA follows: TGTGCCAGTAGTAACAGGGAGAACACTGAAGCTTTCTTT. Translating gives CASSNRENTEAFF.

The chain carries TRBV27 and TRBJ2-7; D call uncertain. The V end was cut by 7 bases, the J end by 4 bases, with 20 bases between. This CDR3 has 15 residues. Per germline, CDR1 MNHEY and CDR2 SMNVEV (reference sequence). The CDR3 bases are TGTGCCAGCATAAGCACGTGGAGCCGTACTTACGAGCAGTACTTC. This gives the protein CASISTWSRTYEQYF.

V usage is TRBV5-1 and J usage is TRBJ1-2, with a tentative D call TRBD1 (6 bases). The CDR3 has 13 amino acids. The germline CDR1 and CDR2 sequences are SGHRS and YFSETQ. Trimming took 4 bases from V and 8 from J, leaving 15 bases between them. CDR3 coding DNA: TGCGCCAGCAGCCTACAGGGTTCCAGGGGCTACACCTTC. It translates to CASSLQGSRGYTF.

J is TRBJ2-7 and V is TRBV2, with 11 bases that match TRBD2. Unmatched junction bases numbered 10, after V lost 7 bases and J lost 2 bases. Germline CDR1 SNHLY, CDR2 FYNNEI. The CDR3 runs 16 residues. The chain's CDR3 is CASTSTTSGNPYEQYF. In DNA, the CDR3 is TGTGCCAGCACCTCCACGACTAGCGGGAACCCCTACGAGCAGTACTTC.

The CDR3 is CASFGVAGGPGSWQFF. The CDR3 nucleotides are TGTGCCAGCTTCGGGGTAGCGGGAGGGCCTGGGTCCTGGCAGTTCTTC. The chain links TRBV28 to TRBJ2-1; TRBD2 agrees at 11 bases. The junction had 18 bases not matched to a gene; V was cut back by 8 bases and J by 12 bases. The length of the CDR3 is 16 residues. In germline, CDR1 is MDHEN, CDR2 SYDVKM.

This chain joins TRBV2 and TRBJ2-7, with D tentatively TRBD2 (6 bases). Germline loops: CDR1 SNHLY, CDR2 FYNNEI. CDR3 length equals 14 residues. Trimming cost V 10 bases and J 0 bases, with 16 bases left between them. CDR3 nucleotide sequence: TGTGCCACCCCCTGGCTGGGGGGCTCCTACGAGCAGTACTTC. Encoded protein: CATPWLGGSYEQYF.

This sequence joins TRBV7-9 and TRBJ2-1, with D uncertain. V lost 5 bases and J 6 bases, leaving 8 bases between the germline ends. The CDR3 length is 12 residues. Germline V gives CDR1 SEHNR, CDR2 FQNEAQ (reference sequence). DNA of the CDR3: TGTGCCAGCAGCCCGGGTTTCAATGAGCAGTTCTTC. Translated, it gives CASSPGFNEQFF.

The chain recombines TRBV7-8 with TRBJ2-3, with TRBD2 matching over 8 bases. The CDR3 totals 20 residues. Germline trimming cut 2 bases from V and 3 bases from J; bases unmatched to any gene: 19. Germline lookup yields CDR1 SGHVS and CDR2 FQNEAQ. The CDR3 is CASSLHGRGASYQTTDTQYF. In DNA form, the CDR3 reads TGTGCCAGCAGCTTACATGGGCGGGGGGCCTCATATCAAACGACAGATACGCAGTATTTT.

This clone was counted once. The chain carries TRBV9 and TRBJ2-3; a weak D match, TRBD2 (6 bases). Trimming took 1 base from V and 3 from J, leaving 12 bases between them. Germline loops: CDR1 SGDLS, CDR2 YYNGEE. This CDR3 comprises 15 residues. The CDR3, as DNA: TGTGCCAGCAGCGTAAGGAGGGAGCGGACAGATACGCAGTATTTT. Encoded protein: CASSVRRERTDTQYF.

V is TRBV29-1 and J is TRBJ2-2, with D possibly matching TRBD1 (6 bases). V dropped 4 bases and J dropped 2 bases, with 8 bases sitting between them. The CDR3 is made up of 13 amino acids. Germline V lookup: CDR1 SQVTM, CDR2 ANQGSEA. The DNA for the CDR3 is TGCAGCGTTGTTGGGACAAACACCGGGGAGCTGTTTTTT. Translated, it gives CSVVGTNTGELFF.